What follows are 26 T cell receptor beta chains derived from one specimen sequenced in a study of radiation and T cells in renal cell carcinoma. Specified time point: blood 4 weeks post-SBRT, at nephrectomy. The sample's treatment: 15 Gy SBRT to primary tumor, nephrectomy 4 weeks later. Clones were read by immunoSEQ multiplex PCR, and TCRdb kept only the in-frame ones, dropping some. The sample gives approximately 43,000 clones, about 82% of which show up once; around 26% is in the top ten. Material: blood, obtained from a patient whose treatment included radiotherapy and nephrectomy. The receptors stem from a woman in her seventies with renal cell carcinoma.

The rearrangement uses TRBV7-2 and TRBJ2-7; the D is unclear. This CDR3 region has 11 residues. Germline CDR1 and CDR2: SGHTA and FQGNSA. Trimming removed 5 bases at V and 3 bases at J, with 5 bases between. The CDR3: CASSVHYEQYF. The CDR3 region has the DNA TGTGCCAGCAGCGTACACTACGAGCAGTACTTC.

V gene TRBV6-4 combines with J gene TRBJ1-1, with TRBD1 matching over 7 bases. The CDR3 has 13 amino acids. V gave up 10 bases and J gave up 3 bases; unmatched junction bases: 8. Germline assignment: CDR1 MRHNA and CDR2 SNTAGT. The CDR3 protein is CANIDRADTEAFF. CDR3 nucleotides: TGTGCCAACATAGACAGGGCAGACACTGAAGCTTTCTTT.

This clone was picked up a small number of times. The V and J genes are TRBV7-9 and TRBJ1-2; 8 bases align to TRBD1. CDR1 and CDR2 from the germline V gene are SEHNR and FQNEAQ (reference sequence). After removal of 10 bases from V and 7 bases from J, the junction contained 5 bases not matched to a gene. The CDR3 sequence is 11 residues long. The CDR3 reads CAIPGTGGYTF. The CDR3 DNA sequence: TGTGCCATCCCCGGGACAGGTGGCTACACCTTC.

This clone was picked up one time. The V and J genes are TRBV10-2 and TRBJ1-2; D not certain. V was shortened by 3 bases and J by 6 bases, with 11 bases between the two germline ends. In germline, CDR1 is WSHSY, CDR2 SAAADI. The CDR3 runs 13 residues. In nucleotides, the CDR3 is TGCGCCAGCAGTGATTTAAGGGAGGATGGCTACACCTTC. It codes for CASSDLREDGYTF.

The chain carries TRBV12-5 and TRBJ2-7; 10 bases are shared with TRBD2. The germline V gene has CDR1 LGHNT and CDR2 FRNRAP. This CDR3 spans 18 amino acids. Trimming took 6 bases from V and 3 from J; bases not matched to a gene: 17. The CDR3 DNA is TGTGCTAGTGGCTCCGACGCTTTAACTAGCGGGGCGATCTACGAGCAGTACTTC. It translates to CASGSDALTSGAIYEQYF.

The CDR3 sequence is CASSPWTGNTGELFF. The CDR3 nucleotides read TGTGCCAGCAGCCCTTGGACGGGTAACACCGGGGAGCTGTTTTTT. The rearrangement joins TRBV7-8 to TRBJ2-2; D gene uncertain. The CDR3 consists of 15 residues. In germline, CDR1 is SGHVS, CDR2 FQNEAQ. V was shortened by 5 bases and J by 2 bases, with 12 bases between the two germline ends.

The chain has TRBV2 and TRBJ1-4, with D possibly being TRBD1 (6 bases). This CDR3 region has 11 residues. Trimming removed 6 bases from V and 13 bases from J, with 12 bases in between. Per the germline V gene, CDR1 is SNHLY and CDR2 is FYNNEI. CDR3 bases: TGTGCCAGCAGCCGGACAGAGGGACTGTTTTTT. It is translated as CASSRTEGLFF.

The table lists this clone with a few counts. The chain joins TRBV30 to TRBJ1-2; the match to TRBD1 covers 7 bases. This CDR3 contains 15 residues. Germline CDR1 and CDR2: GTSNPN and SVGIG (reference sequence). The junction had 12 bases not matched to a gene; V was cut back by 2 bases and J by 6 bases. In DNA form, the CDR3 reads TGTGCCTGGAGTCCCACTTACAGGGGAAGGGATGGCTACACCTTC. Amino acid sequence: CAWSPTYRGRDGYTF.

The CDR3 is CASSPGLAGGREQFF. CDR3 nucleotide sequence: TGTGCCAGCAGCCCGGGACTAGCGGGGGGGCGCGAGCAGTTCTTC. V gene TRBV11-2 combines with J gene TRBJ2-1; 16 bases match TRBD2. Germline V gene lookup returns CDR1 SGHAT and CDR2 FQNNGV. Losses at the gene ends were 5 bases for V and 10 bases for J; bases not matched to a gene: 5. The length of the CDR3 is 15 residues. Full variable domain (missing parts from reference TRBV11-2 and TRBJ2-1): EAGVAQSPRYKIIEKRQSVAFWCNPISGHATLYWYQQILGQGPKLLIQFQNNGVVDDSQLPKDRFSAERLKGVDSTLKIQPAKLEDSAVYLCASSPGLAGGREQFFGPGTRLTVL.

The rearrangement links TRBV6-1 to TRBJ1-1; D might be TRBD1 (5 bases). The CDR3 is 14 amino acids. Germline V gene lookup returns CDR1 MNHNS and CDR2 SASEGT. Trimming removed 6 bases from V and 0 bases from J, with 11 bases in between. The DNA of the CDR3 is TGTGCCAGCAGGCGGGGCGAAATGAACACTGAAGCTTTCTTT. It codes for CASRRGEMNTEAFF.

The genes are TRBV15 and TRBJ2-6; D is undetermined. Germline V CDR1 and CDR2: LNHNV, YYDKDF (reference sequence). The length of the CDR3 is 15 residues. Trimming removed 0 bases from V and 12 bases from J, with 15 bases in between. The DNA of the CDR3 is TGTGCCACCAGCAGAGATCACATGGCCTCGTCCGTCCTGACTTTC. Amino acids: CATSRDHMASSVLTF. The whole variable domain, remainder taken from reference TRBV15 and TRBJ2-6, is DAMVIQNPRYQVTQFGKPVTLSCSQTLNHNVMYWYQQKSSQAPKLLFHYYDKDFNNEADTPDNFQSRRPNTSFCFLDIRSPGLGDTAMYLCATSRDHMASSVLTFGAGSRLTVL.

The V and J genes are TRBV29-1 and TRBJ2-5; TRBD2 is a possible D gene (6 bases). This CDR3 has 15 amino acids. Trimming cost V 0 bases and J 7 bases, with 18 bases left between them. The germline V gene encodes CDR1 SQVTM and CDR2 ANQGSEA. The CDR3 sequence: CSVEEGTWGGGTQYF. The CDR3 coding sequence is TGCAGCGTTGAAGAGGGGACTTGGGGTGGGGGGACCCAGTACTTC.

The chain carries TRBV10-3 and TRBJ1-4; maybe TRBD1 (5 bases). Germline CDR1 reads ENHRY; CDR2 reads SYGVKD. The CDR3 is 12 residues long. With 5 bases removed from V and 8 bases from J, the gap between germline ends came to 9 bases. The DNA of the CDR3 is TGTGCCATCAGTAAGGAGGGGGAAAAACTGTTTTTT. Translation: CAISKEGEKLFF.

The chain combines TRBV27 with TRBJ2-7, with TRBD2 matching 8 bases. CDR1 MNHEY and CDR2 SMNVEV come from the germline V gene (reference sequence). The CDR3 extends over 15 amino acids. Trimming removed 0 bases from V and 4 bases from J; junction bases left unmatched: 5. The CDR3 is CASSLSYGGDYEQYF. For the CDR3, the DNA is TGTGCCAGCAGTTTATCATACGGGGGGGATTACGAGCAGTACTTC.

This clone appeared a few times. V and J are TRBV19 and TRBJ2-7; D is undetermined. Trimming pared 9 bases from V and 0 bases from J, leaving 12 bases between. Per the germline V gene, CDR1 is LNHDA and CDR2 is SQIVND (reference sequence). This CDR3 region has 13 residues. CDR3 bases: TGTGCCAGGATTCAGAGGAGCTCCTACGAGCAGTACTTC. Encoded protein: CARIQRSSYEQYF.

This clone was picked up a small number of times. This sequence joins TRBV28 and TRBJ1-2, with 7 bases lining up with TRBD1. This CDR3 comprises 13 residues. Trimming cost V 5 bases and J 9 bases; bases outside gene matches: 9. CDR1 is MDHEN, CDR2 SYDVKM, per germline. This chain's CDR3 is CASSPGQPWSYTF. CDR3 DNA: TGTGCCAGCAGTCCGGGACAGCCATGGAGCTACACCTTC.

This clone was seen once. The CDR3 DNA reads as TGTGCCAGCAGTTACGTTGGCGGGGTCTCCTACGAGCAGTACTTC. Amino acids: CASSYVGGVSYEQYF. V and J are TRBV6-5 and TRBJ2-7; TRBD2 is a possible D gene (6 bases). Between the trimmed V and J ends, which lost 2 bases and 0 bases, there was a span of 11 bases. The CDR3 has 15 amino acids. The germline CDR1 and CDR2 sequences are MNHEY and SVGAGI.

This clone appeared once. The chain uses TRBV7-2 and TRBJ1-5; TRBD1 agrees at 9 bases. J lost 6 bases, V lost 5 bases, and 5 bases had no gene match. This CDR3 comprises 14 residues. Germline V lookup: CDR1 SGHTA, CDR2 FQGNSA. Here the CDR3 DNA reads TGTGCCAGCAGCCCCGGGACAGGGATTCAGCCCCAGCATTTT. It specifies CASSPGTGIQPQHF.

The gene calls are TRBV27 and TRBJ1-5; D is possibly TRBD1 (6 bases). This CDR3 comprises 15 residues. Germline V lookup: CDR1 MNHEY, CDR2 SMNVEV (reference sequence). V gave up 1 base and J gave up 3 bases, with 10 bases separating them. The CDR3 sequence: CASSLWGANNQPQHF. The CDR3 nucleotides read TGTGCCAGCAGTTTATGGGGGGCGAACAATCAGCCCCAGCATTTT.

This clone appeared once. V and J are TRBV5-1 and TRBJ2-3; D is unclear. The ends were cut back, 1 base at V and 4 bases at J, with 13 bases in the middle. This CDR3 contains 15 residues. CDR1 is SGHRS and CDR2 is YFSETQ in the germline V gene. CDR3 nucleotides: TGCGCCAGCAGCTTGCAGTCTTCTGGGGCAGATACGCAGTATTTT. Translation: CASSLQSSGADTQYF.

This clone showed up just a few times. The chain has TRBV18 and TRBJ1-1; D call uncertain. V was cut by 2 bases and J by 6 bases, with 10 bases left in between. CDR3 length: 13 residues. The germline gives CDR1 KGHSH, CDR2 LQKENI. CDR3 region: CASSPLGGSEAFF. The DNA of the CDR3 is TGTGCCAGCTCACCATTAGGTGGCTCTGAAGCTTTCTTT.

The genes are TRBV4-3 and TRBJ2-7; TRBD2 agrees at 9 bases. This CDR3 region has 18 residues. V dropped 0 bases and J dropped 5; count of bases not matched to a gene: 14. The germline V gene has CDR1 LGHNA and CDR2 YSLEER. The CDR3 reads CASSQDHRGREGVNEQYF. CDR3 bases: TGCGCCAGCAGCCAAGATCACCGGGGGCGGGAGGGAGTAAACGAGCAGTACTTC.

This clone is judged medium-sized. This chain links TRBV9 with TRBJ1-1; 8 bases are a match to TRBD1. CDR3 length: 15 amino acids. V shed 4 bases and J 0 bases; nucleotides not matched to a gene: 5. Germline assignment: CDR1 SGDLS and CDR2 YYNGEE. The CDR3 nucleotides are TGTGCCAGCAGCCCGACAGGGGAACTGAACACTGAAGCTTTCTTT. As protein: CASSPTGELNTEAFF.

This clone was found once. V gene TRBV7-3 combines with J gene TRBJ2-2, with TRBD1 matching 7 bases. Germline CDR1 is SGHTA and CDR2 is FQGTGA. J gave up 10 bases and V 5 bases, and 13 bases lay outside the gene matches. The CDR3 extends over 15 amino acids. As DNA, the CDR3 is TGTGCCAGCAGCGCCTACCGGGACAGAGTTGAGGAGCTGTTTTTT. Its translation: CASSAYRDRVEELFF.

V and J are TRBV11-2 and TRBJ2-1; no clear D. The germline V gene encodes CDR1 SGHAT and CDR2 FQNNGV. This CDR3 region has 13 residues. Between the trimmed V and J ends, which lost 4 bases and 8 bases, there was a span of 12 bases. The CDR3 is CASSYAPIDEQFF. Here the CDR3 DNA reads TGTGCCAGCAGCTATGCCCCTATCGATGAGCAGTTCTTC. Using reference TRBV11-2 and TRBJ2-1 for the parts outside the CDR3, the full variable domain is EAGVAQSPRYKIIEKRQSVAFWCNPISGHATLYWYQQILGQGPKLLIQFQNNGVVDDSQLPKDRFSAERLKGVDSTLKIQPAKLEDSAVYLCASSYAPIDEQFFGPGTRLTVL.

In nucleotides, the CDR3 is TGTGCCAGCTCACCAACAGGGGGCTACTCCTACGAGCAGTACTTC. Amino acids: CASSPTGGYSYEQYF. This chain connects TRBV18 to TRBJ2-7; TRBD1 matches at 9 bases. This CDR3 comprises 15 residues. Germline V gives CDR1 KGHSH, CDR2 LQKENI. V dropped 2 bases and J dropped 0; count of bases not matched to a gene: 2.